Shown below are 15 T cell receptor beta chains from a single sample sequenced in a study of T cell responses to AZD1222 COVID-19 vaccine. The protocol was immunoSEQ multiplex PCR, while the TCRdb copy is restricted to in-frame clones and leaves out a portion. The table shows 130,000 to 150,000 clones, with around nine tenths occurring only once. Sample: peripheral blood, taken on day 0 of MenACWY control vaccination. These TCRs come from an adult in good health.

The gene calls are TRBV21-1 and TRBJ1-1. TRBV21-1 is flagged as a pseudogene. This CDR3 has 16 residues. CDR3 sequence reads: CASSKGPGSGGTEAFF. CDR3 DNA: TGTGCCAGCAGCAAAGGCCCCGGGAGCGGGGGCACTGAAGCTTTCTTT.

CDR3 region: CASRLRDKYNSPLHF. For the CDR3, the DNA is TGTGCCAGCAGGCTCCGGGACAAGTATAATTCACCCCTCCACTTT. V and J are TRBV6-5 and TRBJ1-6, with D tentatively TRBD1 (6 bases). Per germline, CDR1 MNHEY and CDR2 SVGAGI. Trimming shortened V by 6 bases and J by 4 bases, and 13 bases separated the two germline ends. The CDR3 has 15 amino acids.

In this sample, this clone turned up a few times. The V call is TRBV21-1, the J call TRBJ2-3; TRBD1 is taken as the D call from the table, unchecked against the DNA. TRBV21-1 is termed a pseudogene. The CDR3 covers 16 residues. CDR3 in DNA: TGTGCCAGCAGCACTGCCGGGACAGAACTCACAGATACGCAGTATTTT. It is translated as CASSTAGTELTDTQYF.

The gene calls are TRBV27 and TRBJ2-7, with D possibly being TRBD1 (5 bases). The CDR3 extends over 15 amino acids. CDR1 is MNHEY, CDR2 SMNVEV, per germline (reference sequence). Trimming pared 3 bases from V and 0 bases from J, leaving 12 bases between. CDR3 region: CASSLWGGPSYEQYF. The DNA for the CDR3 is TGTGCCAGCAGTTTGTGGGGCGGACCCTCCTACGAGCAGTACTTC.

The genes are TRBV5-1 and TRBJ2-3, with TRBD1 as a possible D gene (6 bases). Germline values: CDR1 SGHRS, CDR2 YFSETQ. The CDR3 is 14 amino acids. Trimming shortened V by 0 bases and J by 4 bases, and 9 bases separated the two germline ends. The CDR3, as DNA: TGCGCCAGCAGCTTGGGGGCAGGGGCAGATACGCAGTATTTT. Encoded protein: CASSLGAGADTQYF.

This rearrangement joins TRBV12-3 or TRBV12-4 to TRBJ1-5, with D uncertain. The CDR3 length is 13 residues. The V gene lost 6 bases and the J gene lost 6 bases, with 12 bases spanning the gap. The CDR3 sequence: CASSISSIQPQHF. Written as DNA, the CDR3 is TGTGCCAGCAGCATTAGTTCGATTCAGCCCCAGCATTTT.

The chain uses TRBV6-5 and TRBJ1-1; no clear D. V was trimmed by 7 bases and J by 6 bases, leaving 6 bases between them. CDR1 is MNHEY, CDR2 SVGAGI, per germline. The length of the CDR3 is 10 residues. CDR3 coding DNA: TGTGCCAGCAACGCGCCTGAAGCTTTCTTT. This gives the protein CASNAPEAFF.

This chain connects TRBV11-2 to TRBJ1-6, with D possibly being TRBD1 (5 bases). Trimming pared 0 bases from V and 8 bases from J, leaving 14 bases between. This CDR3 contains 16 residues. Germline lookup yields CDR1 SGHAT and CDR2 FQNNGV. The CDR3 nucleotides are TGTGCCAGCAGCTTAGATCGTGGGGCAGGCCATTCACCCCTCCACTTT. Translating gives CASSLDRGAGHSPLHF.

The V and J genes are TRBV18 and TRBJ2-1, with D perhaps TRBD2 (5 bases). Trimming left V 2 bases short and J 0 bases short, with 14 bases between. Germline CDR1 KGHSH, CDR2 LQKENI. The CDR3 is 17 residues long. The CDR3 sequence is CASSPLSPSPSYNEQFF. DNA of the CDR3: TGTGCCAGCTCACCATTATCGCCTAGCCCCTCCTACAATGAGCAGTTCTTC.

CDR3 residues: CASSPPRHSGQPQHF. Written as DNA, the CDR3 is TGTGCCAGCTCACCACCTAGGCACAGTGGGCAGCCCCAGCATTTT. The rearrangement joins TRBV18 to TRBJ1-5; D call uncertain. CDR3 size: 15 residues. Trimming removed 0 bases from V and 7 bases from J, with 13 bases in between. Looked up from germline, CDR1 is KGHSH and CDR2 is LQKENI.

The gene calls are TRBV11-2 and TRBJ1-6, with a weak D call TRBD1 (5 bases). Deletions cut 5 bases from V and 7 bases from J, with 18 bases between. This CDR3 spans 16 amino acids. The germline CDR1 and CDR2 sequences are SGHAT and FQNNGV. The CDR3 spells CASSQTRGVRNSPLHF. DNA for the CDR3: TGTGCCAGCAGCCAAACCAGAGGGGTCCGCAATTCACCCCTCCACTTT.

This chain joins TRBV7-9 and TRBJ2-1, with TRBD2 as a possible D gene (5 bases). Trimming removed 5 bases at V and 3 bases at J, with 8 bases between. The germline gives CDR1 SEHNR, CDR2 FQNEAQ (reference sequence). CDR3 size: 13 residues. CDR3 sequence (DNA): TGTGCCAGCAGCGCCGGGAACTACAATGAGCAGTTCTTC. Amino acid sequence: CASSAGNYNEQFF.

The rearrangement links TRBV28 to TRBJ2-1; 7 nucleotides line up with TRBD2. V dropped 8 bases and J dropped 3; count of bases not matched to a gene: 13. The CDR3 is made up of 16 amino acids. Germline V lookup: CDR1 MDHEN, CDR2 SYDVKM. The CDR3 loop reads CASSPPGGSFYNEQFF. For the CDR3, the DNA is TGTGCCAGCTCCCCTCCCGGCGGGAGCTTCTACAATGAGCAGTTCTTC.

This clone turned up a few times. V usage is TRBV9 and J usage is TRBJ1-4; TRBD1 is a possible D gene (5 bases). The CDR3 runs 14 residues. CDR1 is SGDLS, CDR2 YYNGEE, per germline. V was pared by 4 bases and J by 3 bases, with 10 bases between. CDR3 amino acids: CASSPGDANEKLFF. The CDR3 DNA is TGTGCCAGCAGCCCGGGGGATGCTAATGAAAAACTGTTTTTT.

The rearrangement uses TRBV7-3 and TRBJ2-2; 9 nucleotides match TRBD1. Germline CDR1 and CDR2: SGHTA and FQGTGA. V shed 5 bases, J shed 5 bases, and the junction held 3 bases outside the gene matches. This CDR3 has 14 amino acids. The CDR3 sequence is CASSTGGATGELFF. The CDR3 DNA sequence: TGTGCCAGCAGCACAGGGGGCGCGACCGGGGAGCTGTTTTTT.